Below are 15 T cell receptor beta chains sequenced from a single sample in a study of identical twins. A single record per CDR3 protein comes from TCRdb applying MiXCR to the 5' RACE reads. The sample has approximately 530,000 distinct CDR3 sequences, around 20% seen once. These same data were also listed under a study on yellow fever vaccine responses in identical twins.

What was sequenced was CD4+ T cells sorted from blood. These receptors were collected from a woman between 18 and 29 years old in good health.

This rearrangement joins TRBV6-6 to TRBJ1-1; D is unresolved. CDR3 length: 13 amino acids. Germline lookup yields CDR1 MNHNY and CDR2 SVGAGI (reference sequence). V was cut by 7 bases and J by 1 base, with 10 bases left in between. CDR3 sequence reads: CASIDAANTEAFF. The CDR3 nucleotides are TGTGCCAGCATCGACGCGGCGAACACTGAAGCTTTCTTT.

The chain carries TRBV20-1 and TRBJ2-1, with 11 positions matching TRBD2. The CDR3 totals 15 residues. The V gene's germline CDR1 is DFQATT and CDR2 SNEGSKA (reference sequence). The J segment lost 7 bases and the V segment lost 2 bases, leaving 7 bases of the junction unmatched. CDR3 sequence (DNA): TGCAGTGCTAGATTAGTAGCGGGAGGGCCGAATGAGCAGTTCTTC. Translated: CSARLVAGGPNEQFF.

The V call is TRBV2, the J call TRBJ2-5; the D gene could be TRBD1 or TRBD2 (6 bases each). Deletions cut 4 bases from V and 1 base from J, with 10 bases between. In germline, CDR1 is SNHLY, CDR2 FYNNEI. The CDR3 spans 14 residues. CDR3 DNA sequence: TGTGCCAGCAGTGGGGGGGCAGTCCAAGAGACCCAGTACTTC. Translating gives CASSGGAVQETQYF.

This clonotype showed up just a few times. The genes are TRBV4-1 and TRBJ2-7, with D possibly being TRBD2 (6 bases). The length of the CDR3 is 14 residues. Per the germline V gene, CDR1 is MGHRA and CDR2 is YSYEKL. V was cut by 1 base and J by 6 bases, with 13 bases left in between. For the CDR3, the DNA is TGCGCCAGCAGCCAAGTTTCGGGAGCCCCCGAGCAGTACTTC. Its translation: CASSQVSGAPEQYF.

This clonotype was recorded only once. The gene calls are TRBV20-1 and TRBJ2-1; TRBD2 might be the D (5 bases). Per germline, CDR1 DFQATT and CDR2 SNEGSKA (reference sequence). Between the trimmed V and J ends, which lost 2 bases and 3 bases, there was a span of 20 bases. The CDR3 consists of 17 residues. CDR3 DNA: TGCAGTGCTAGACGCACCCCTGCCGGGGTGGGCTACAATGAGCAGTTCTTC. Its protein product is CSARRTPAGVGYNEQFF.

J is TRBJ2-1 and V is TRBV28; 7 bases align to TRBD2. The length of the CDR3 is 16 residues. Per germline, CDR1 MDHEN and CDR2 SYDVKM. V was clipped by 3 bases and J by 0 bases; unmatched bases: 5. CDR3 DNA sequence: TGTGCCAGCAGTTTGGGAGGGTGGGGCTCCTACAATGAGCAGTTCTTC. It is translated as CASSLGGWGSYNEQFF.

In this sample, this clonotype turned up once. V and J are TRBV28 and TRBJ2-1; D is uncertain. The CDR3 consists of 14 residues. Germline V gene sequence: CDR1 MDHEN, CDR2 SYDVKM. V was shortened by 4 bases and J by 7 bases, with 14 bases between the two germline ends. In DNA, the CDR3 is TGTGCCAGCAGTTCGAAGTCGCTATTTAATGAGCAGTTCTTC. Residues: CASSSKSLFNEQFF.

The rearrangement joins TRBV2 to TRBJ2-1; 14 nucleotides line up with TRBD2. Germline CDR1 and CDR2: SNHLY and FYNNEI. V trimming: 6 bases; J trimming: 6 bases; junction bases outside the gene matches: 7. This CDR3 spans 16 amino acids. The CDR3 nucleotides are TGTGCCAGCAGCGTCGTCGGACTAGCGGGGGGCAATGAGCAGTTCTTC. This encodes CASSVVGLAGGNEQFF.

The chain combines TRBV28 with TRBJ2-2; 12 bases match TRBD2. The germline V gene has CDR1 MDHEN and CDR2 SYDVKM. V shed 3 bases and J 3 bases; nucleotides not matched to a gene: 8. The CDR3 covers 18 residues. DNA for the CDR3: TGTGCCAGCAGTTTCGCCCTAGCGGGAGGGGGGGACACCGGGGAGCTGTTTTTT. As protein: CASSFALAGGGDTGELFF.

This chain connects TRBV7-2 to TRBJ2-1; unclear D gene. CDR3 length: 15 residues. Germline V gene data show CDR1 as SGHTA and CDR2 as FQGNSA. V lost 1 base to trimming and J lost 8 bases, with 15 bases between them. The CDR3 protein is CASSLGLSGVYEQFF. As DNA, the CDR3 is TGTGCCAGCAGCTTAGGCCTCTCGGGTGTCTATGAGCAGTTCTTC.

This chain connects TRBV10-2 to TRBJ2-1, with 7 bases identical to TRBD2. Germline V gene lookup returns CDR1 WSHSY and CDR2 SAAADI. The CDR3 spans 15 residues. V lost 5 bases to trimming and J lost 7 bases; unmatched junction nucleotides: 11. CDR3 coding DNA: TGCGCCAGCAGTAGACTAGCAAATATGGGGAATGAGCAGTTCTTC. Amino acid sequence: CASSRLANMGNEQFF.

J is TRBJ1-3 and V is TRBV6-2 or TRBV6-3; D remains ambiguous. V lost 7 bases to trimming and J lost 3 bases, with 7 bases between them. This CDR3 has 12 residues. CDR1 and CDR2 (germline): MNHEY, SVGEGT. The CDR3: CASTEYGNTIYF. The CDR3, as DNA: TGTGCCAGCACTGAATATGGAAACACCATATATTTT.

This clonotype showed up just a few times. The chain carries TRBV12-3 or TRBV12-4 and TRBJ2-3; TRBD2 matches at 7 bases. The J segment lost 4 bases and the V segment lost 4 bases, leaving 5 bases of the junction unmatched. The CDR3 is made up of 14 amino acids. The CDR3: CASSSGLGADTQYF. In DNA form, the CDR3 reads TGTGCCAGCAGTTCTGGACTAGGAGCAGATACGCAGTATTTT.

The CDR3 sequence: CASSLSHKTSGSTDTQYF. The CDR3 nucleotides read TGCGCCAGCAGCTTATCCCATAAGACTAGCGGGAGCACAGATACGCAGTATTTT. This sequence joins TRBV5-1 and TRBJ2-3; 10 bases match TRBD2. The CDR3 has 18 amino acids. Germline values: CDR1 SGHRS, CDR2 YFSETQ. V was clipped by 2 bases and J by 0 bases; unmatched bases: 9.

This clonotype was picked up a small number of times. V usage is TRBV7-9 and J usage is TRBJ2-1; no reliable D call. Germline values: CDR1 SEHNR, CDR2 FQNEAQ (reference sequence). The CDR3 loop spans 16 amino acids. Trimming pared 1 base from V and 3 bases from J, leaving 13 bases between. CDR3 protein: CASSLVDLAIYNEQFF. The DNA of the CDR3 is TGTGCCAGCAGCTTAGTGGACCTTGCAATCTACAATGAGCAGTTCTTC.